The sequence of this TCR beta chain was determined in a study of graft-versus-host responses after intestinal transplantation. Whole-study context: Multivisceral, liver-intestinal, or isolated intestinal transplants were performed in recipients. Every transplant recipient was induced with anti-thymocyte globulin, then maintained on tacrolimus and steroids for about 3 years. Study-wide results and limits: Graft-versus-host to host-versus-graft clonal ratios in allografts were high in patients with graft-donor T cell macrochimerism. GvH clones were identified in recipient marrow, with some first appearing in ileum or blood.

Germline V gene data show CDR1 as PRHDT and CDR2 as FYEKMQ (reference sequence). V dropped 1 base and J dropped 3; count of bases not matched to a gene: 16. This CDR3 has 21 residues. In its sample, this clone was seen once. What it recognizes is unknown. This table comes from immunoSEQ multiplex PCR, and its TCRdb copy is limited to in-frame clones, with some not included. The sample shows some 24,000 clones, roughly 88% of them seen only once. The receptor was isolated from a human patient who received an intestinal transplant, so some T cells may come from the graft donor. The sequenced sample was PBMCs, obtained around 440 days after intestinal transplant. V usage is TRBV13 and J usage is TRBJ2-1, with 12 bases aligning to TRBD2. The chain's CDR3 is CASSLVPMRLAGEPGYNEQFF. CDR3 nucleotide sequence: TGTGCCAGCAGCTTAGTACCTATGAGACTAGCGGGAGAACCGGGCTACAATGAGCAGTTCTTC.